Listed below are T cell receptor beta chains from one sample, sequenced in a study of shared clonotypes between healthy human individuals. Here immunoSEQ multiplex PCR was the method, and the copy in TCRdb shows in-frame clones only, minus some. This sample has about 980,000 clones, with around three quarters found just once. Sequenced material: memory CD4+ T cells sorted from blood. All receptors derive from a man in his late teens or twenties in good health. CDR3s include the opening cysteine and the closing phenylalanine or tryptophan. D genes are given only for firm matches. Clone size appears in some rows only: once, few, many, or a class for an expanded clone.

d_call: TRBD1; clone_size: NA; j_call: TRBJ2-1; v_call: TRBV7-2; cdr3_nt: TGTGCCAGCAGCTTATCCCAGGGGGCGCCTAATGAGCAGTTCTTC; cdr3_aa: CASSLSQGAPNEQFF
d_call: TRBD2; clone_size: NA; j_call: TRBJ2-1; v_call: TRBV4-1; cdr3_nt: TGCGCCAGCAGCCAAGACCTCCTAGCGGGAGGGTACAATGAGCAGTTCTTC; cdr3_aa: CASSQDLLAGGYNEQFF
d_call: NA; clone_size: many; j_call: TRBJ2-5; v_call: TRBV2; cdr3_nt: TGTGCCAGCCTGCTGGTTCTCCAAGAGACCCAGTACTTC; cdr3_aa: CASLLVLQETQYF
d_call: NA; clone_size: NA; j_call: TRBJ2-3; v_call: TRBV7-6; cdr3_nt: TGTGCCAGCAGCTTGTTAGGAGGGGACAGCACAGATACGCAGTATTTT; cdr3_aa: CASSLLGGDSTDTQYF
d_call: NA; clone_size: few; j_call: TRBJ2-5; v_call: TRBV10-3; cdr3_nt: TGTGCCATCAGCCAAGACAGAAACCAAGAGACCCAGTACTTC; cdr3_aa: CAISQDRNQETQYF
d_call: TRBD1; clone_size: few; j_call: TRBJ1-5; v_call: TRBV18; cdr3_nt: TGTGCCAGCTCACCAGGACAGGTAAAGCAGCCCCAGCATTTT; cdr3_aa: CASSPGQVKQPQHF
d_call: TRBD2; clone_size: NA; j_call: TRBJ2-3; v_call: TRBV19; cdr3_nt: TGTGCCAGTAGTTGGACTAGCGGCCACACAGATACGCAGTATTTT; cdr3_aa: CASSWTSGHTDTQYF
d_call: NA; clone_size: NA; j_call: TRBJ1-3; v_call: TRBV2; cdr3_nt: TGTGCCAGCAGACGAGATGCGGTGAGGGCGCCCACTGGAAACACCATATATTTT; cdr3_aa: CASRRDAVRAPTGNTIYF
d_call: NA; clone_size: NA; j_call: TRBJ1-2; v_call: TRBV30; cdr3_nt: TGTGCCTGGGCCAAGGGCGGGGCTGGGAGATATGGCTACACCTTC; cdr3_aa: CAWAKGGAGRYGYTF
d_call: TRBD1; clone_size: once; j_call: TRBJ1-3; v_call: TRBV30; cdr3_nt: TGTGCCGGCGACAGGGGGCTTGGAAACACCATATATTTT; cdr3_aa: CAGDRGLGNTIYF
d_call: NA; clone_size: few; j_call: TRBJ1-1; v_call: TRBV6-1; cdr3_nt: TGTGCCAGCAGTGAAGCAACAGAGAACACTGAAGCTTTCTTT; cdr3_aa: CASSEATENTEAFF
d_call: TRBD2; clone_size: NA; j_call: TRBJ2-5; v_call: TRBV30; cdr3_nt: TGTGCCTGCGGACTAGGGAAAGAGACCCAGTACTTC; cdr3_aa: CACGLGKETQYF
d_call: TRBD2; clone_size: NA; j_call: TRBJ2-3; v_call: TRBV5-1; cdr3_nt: TGCGCCAGCAGCCGCGAGGGGCGGGGGGGCACAGATACGCAGTATTTT; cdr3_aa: CASSREGRGGTDTQYF
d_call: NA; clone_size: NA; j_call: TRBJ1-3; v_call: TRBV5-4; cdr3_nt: TGTGCCAGCAGCCGGACGGGTCCCTCTGGAAACACCATATATTTT; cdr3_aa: CASSRTGPSGNTIYF
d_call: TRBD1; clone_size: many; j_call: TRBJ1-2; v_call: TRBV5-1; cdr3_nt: TGCGCCAGCAGCTTGATAGGGGGACAGACCTATGGCTACACCTTC; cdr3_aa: CASSLIGGQTYGYTF
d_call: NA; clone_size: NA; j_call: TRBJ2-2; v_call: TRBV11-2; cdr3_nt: TGTGCCAGCAGCTTAGGGACAGAACACACCGGGGAGCTGTTTTTT; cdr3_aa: CASSLGTEHTGELFF
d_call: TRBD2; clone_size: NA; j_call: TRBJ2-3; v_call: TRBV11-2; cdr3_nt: TGTGCCAGCAGCACAAGAGCGGGAACCGGCGCAGATACGCAGTATTTT; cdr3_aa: CASSTRAGTGADTQYF
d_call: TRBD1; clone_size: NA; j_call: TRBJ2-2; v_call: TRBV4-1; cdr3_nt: TGCGCCAGCAGCCAGACTCCGGGACAGACCAACACCGGGGAGCTGTTTTTT; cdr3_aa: CASSQTPGQTNTGELFF
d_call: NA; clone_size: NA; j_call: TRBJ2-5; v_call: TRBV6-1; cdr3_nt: TGTGCCAGCAGTGAAGGCCGGGGGACTACAGGGGCCGAGACCCAGTACTTC; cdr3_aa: CASSEGRGTTGAETQYF
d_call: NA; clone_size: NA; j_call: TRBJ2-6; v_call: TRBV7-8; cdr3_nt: TGTGCCAGCAGCCCCCCAGGAAGAGGCGGGGCCAACGTCCTGACTTTC; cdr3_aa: CASSPPGRGGANVLTF
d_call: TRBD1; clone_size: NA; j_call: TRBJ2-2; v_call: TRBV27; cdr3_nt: TGTGCCAGCAGGACCGGGACAGGGAACACCGGGGAGCTGTTTTTT; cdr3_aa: CASRTGTGNTGELFF
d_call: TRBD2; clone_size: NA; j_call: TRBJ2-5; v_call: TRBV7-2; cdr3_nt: TGTGCCAGCAGCTATAGCGGGAGGGCTCAGGAGACCCAGTACTTC; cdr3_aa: CASSYSGRAQETQYF
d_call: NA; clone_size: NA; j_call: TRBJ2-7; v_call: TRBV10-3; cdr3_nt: TGTGCCACCACCTCCGGAACCCTCGTCGAGCAGTACTTC; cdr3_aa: CATTSGTLVEQYF
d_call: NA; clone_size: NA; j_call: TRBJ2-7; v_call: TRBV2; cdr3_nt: TGTGCCAGCAGTGACGGCTTCTCCTACGAGCAGTACTTC; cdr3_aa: CASSDGFSYEQYF
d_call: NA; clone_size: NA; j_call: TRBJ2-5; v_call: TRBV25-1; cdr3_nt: TGTGCCAGCAGAGGGGGACAAGAGACCCAGTACTTC; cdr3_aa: CASRGGQETQYF
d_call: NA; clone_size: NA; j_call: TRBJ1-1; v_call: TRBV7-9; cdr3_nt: TGTGCCAGCAGCTCCCCTAACATCGGGGCTAACACTGAAGCTTTCTTT; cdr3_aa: CASSSPNIGANTEAFF
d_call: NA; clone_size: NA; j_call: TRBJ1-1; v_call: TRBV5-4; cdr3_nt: TGTGCCAGCAGCTTGATGACGAACACTGAAGCTTTCTTT; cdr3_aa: CASSLMTNTEAFF
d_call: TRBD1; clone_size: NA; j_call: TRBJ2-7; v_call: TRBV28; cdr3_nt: TGTGCCAGCAGGTCGACAGGGGGCTCCTACGAGCAGTACTTC; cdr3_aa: CASRSTGGSYEQYF
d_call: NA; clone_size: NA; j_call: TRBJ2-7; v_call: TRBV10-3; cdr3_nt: TGTGCCATCCCACCAAGGCCTTTCTACGAGCAGTACTTC; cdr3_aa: CAIPPRPFYEQYF
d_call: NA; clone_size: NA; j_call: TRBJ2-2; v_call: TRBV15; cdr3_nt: TGTGCCACCAACGGAATGAACACCGGGGAGCTGTTTTTT; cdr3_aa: CATNGMNTGELFF
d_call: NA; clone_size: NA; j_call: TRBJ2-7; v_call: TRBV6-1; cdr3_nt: TGTGCCAGCAGTGAATGGTCAGGGTCAAGCGAGCAGTACTTC; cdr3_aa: CASSEWSGSSEQYF